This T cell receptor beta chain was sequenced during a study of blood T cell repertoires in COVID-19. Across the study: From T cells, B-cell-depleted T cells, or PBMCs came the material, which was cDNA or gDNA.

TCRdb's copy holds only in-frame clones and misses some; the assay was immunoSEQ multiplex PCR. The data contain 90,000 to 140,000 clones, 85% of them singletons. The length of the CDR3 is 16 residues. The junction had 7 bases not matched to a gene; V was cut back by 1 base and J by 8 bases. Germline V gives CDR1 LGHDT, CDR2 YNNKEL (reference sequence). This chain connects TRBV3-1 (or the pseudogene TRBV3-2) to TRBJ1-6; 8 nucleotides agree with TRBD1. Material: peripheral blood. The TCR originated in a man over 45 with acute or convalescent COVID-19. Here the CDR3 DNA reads TGTGCCAGCAGCCAAGTAGCAGGGGGCCTTGATTCACCCCTCCACTTT. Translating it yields CASSQVAGGLDSPLHF.